This paragraph covers one TCR beta chain sequence. No cognate antigen has been identified for it. No per-base quality is available; no much larger clone lies one base away. Reading from cysteine to phenylalanine, the CDR3 counts 14 amino acids. Solely the CDR3 DNA is kept, with 42 bases framed from the first base. Unmatched junction bases come to 2, with V trimmed by 2 bases and J by 9 bases. For CDR1 and CDR2, the germline V gene lists MNHNS and SASEGT. Preparation of the library involved the immunoSEQ multiplex PCR assay. For most patients, genomic DNA was isolated with the Qiagen DNeasy Blood and Tissue Kit and shipped frozen to Adaptive Biotechnologies for TCR sequencing. Adaptive Biotechnologies carried out high-throughput TCR-beta CDR3 sequencing of genomic DNA for most patients. As for the original processing: TCR sequencing data for roughly 17 patients were retrieved from Adaptive's ImmunoSEQ software; a few other patients were processed with MiXCR and VDJtools. To correct CD4 versus CD8 sorting errors, any sequence found in both subsets at a frequency ratio below 5:1 was removed. CDR3 nucleotide sequences shared between donor and recipient were removed because the origin of such sequences could not be assigned. To be classed as alloreactive, a clone needed at least 2-fold expansion over unstimulated cells and a minimum CFSE-low frequency of 0.002% (template counts) or 0.001% (read counts). Clones detected in sequenced pre-transplant spleen, lymph node, or MLR CFSE-low populations of the donor or recipient were defined as mappable. The cumulative frequency of alloreactive clones was calculated as a percentage of all sequences, weighted by copy number. TCRdb provides this immuneACCESS table in a form limited to in-frame rearrangements. Some clones are lacking; in checked studies, under half of them reflect an unresolved V gene, and why the rest are absent is not known. For V, J and clone size, that table is used; D and trimming come from the DNA. This sample holds about 41,000 clones; 95% were observed only once. Roughly 0.52% of the sample rests with the top ten.

The time point label, as the study defines it: cells obtained before transplantation from donor or recipient. CD3+CD4+ and CD3+CD8+ populations were FACS-sorted from unstimulated pre-transplant donor and recipient cells taken from spleen or lymph nodes. The data derive from a study of graft-versus-host responses after intestinal transplantation (dated by TCRdb to the early 2020s). A note on the overall study: The transplants that recipients received were multivisceral, liver-intestinal, or isolated intestinal. Every recipient was given anti-thymocyte globulin induction, followed by about three years of maintenance tacrolimus and steroids. After intestinal transplantation, graft-versus-host and host-versus-graft alloreactive T cell clones in the graft, circulation and bone marrow were tracked using bulk TCR-beta CDR3 sequencing. Alloreactive clones were identified by sequencing pre-transplant mixed lymphocyte reaction products and comparing them with unstimulated pre-transplant donor and recipient T cells. The cohort enrolled approximately 24 intestinal transplant recipients including one retransplant, and a few patients lacking pretransplant specimens were excluded. A peak of at least 4% donor T cells among recipient peripheral blood mononuclear cells was the definition used for donor T cell macrochimerism. Samples from a few later patients were sequenced in-house on an Illumina MiSeq with MiXCR processing rather than by the commercial service. General findings and caveats noted by the study authors: Early after transplant, peak levels of circulating GvH clones were found to be associated with declines in HvG clones. Patients with donor T cell macrochimerism had high GvH to HvG T cell clonal ratios in their allografts. The conclusions were limited by the relatively low number and heterogeneity of the intestinal transplant patients. GvH clones were detected in recipient bone marrow, and some appeared earlier in ileal mucosa or blood, consistent with an intestinal mucosal origin.

The sample in question was unstimulated CD8+ T cells sorted from spleen or lymph node cells, obtained before transplant. The sequence derives from a human donor who was the organ donor for an intestinal transplant. The chain employs TRBV6-1 and TRBJ1-6, with TRBD1 identical over 9 junction bases. The CDR3 corresponds to CASSETGGSSPLHF. DNA sequence: TGTGCCAGCAGTGAAACAGGGGGCAGTTCACCCCTCCACTTT.